This T cell receptor (beta chain) was documented in a study of shared clonotypes between healthy human individuals. Study at large: The cohort comprised a couple of women and a few men. Their ages spanned 18 to 49 years. Regarding the study as a whole: Rarefaction showed sorted-subset sequencing was incomplete despite large depth. Sequencing depth was a factor that was expected to affect clonotype sharing among donors.

At the deep level, the assay was run. Some clones are missing from TCRdb's copy, which holds only in-frame ones; the method was immunoSEQ multiplex PCR. The data show around 690,000 clones, 90% seen once. With respect to this clone: Its target is unknown.

From germline, CDR1 is SGHAT and CDR2 FQNNGV. Unmatched junction bases numbered 6, after V lost 5 bases and J lost 6 bases. This CDR3 contains 15 residues. The clonotype was recovered from a man aged 18 to 29 in good health. Some clones in this sample may be carry-over from other donors' samples. The V call is TRBV11-2, the J call TRBJ2-7; 14 bases are a match to TRBD2. Sequencing input: memory CD8+ T cells from PBMCs. Subset specified: CD45RO+ cells pooled with CCR7-negative TemRA cells. The CDR3 sequence: CASSVTSGRVFEQYF. CDR3 DNA sequence: TGTGCCAGCAGCGTGACTAGCGGGAGGGTTTTCGAGCAGTACTTC.